This T cell receptor beta chain stems from a study of vaccination and CD4 T cells after COVID-19. Study details: The cells were exposed to overlapping spike peptides originating from SARS-CoV-2, HCoV-NL63, HCoV-OC43 and HCoV-229E for stimulation.

The Oncomine TCR Beta short-read assay sequenced DNA from cultured CD4+ T cells. From the PCR reads, TCRdb called clonotypes with MiXCR, one entry per CDR3 protein. The table records approximately 15,000 distinct CDR3 sequences, approximately 45% of them present only once. Treatment denoted: roughly 10-day PBMC culture with coronavirus spike peptide pools or control peptides (ViraFEST assay). A word on this clonotype: Antigen specificity is unknown.

This TCR was sampled from a human donor who had recovered from COVID-19. The starting material was CD4+ T cells from blood, cultured in vitro, obtained before SARS-CoV-2 vaccination.

The CDR3 reads CASSLESVNTGELFF. The CDR3 coding sequence is TGTGCCAGCAGCTTAGAATCTGTGAACACCGGGGAGCTGTTTTTT. The rearrangement joins TRBV7-8 to TRBJ2-2; the D is unclear. This CDR3 has 15 residues. CDR1 is SGHVS and CDR2 is FQNEAQ in the germline V gene. V shed 1 base and J shed 1 base, with 7 bases lying between them.